This T cell receptor (beta chain) is drawn from a study of T cells in Graves' hyperthyroidism and ophthalmopathy. About the research overall: Sampling of peripheral blood happened at initial diagnosis, prior to any treatment.

This clonotype has a count of ten or more. Its antigen remains unidentified. The study, taken as a whole, reports: Most clonotypes expanded in thyroid above 0.001 were likewise present in blood. Ophthalmopathy was separated from stable hyperthyroidism by a 13 V-J model.

V lost 3 bases and J lost 3, with 8 bases in between. CDR3 size: 13 residues. Germline assignment: CDR1 SNHLY and CDR2 FYNNEI. Amplified TCR beta CDR3 regions came from RNA transcripts. HTBI primers drove first-round RT-PCR of the TCR CDR3. TCRdb re-called the multiplex PCR reads with MiXCR, one entry per CDR3 protein. The sample carries under 350,000 distinct CDR3 sequences, 18% recorded once. The gene calls are TRBV2 and TRBJ1-1; no definite D call. The clonotype was recovered from a woman between 45 and 65 years old with Graves' hyperthyroidism. Sequenced material: blood. CDR3 in DNA: TGTGCCAGCAGTGACGCGGGGTACACTGAAGCTTTCTTT. Translated: CASSDAGYTEAFF.